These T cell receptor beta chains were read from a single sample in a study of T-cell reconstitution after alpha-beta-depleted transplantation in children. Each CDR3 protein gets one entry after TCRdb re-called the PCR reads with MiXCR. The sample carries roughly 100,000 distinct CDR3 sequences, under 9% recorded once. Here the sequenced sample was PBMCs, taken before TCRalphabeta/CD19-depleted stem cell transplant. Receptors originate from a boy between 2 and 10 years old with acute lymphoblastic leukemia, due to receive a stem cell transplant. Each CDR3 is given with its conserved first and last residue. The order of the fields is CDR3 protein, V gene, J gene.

CDR3: CASSPRAGPRNNEQFF
V: TRBV27
J: TRBJ2-1

CDR3: CAISDQGADTQYF
V: TRBV10-3
J: TRBJ2-3

CDR3: CASSTPSGTIYF
V: TRBV7-2
J: TRBJ1-3

CDR3: CASSESSTSGPYNEQFF
V: TRBV9
J: TRBJ2-1

CDR3: CASSLQRPSGGATSTDTQYF
V: TRBV4-2
J: TRBJ2-3

CDR3: CASSPFERGGRGETQYF
V: TRBV12-3/TRBV12-4
J: TRBJ2-5

CDR3: CSARKGDGNTIYF
V: TRBV20-1
J: TRBJ1-3

CDR3: CASSLGGGGDEKLFF
V: TRBV7-8
J: TRBJ1-4

CDR3: CASSLGGGGPGDTQYF
V: TRBV5-6
J: TRBJ2-3

CDR3: CASSLATNYGYTF
V: TRBV7-2
J: TRBJ1-2

CDR3: CASSLVPAGGYNTGELFF
V: TRBV11-2
J: TRBJ2-2

CDR3: CASSLAGTGFNEQYF
V: TRBV7-2
J: TRBJ2-7

CDR3: CASSAGSDTQYF
V: TRBV5-1
J: TRBJ2-3

CDR3: CASSSIWLLGFADTQYF
V: TRBV27
J: TRBJ2-3